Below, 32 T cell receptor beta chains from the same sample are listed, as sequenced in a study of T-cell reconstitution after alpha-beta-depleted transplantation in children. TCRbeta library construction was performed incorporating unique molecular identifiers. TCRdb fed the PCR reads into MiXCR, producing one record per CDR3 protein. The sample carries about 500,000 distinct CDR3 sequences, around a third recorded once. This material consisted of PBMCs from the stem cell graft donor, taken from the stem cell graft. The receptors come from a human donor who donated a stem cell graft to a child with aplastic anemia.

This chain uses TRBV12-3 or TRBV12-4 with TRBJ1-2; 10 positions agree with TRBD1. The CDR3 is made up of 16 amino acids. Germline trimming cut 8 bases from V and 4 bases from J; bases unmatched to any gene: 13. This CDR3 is CASPRPLTGGGYGYTF. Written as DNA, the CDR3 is TGTGCCAGCCCTAGGCCCTTGACAGGGGGCGGCTATGGCTACACCTTC.

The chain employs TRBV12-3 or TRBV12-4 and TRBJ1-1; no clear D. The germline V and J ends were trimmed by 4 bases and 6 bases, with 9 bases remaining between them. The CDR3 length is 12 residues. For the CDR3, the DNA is TGTGCCAGCAGTTCATATATGCCTGAAGCTTTCTTT. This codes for CASSSYMPEAFF.

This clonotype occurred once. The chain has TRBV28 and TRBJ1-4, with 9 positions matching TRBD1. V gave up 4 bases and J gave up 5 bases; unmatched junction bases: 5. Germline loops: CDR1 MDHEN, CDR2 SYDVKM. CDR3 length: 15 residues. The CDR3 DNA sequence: TGTGCCAGCAGTTACTCCGGGACAGGGAATGAAAAACTGTTTTTT. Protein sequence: CASSYSGTGNEKLFF.

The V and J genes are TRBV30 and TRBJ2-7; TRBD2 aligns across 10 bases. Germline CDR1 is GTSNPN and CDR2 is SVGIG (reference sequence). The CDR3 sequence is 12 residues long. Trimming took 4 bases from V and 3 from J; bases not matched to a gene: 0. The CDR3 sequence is CAWTSGSYEQYF. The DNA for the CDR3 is TGTGCCTGGACTAGCGGGAGCTACGAGCAGTACTTC.

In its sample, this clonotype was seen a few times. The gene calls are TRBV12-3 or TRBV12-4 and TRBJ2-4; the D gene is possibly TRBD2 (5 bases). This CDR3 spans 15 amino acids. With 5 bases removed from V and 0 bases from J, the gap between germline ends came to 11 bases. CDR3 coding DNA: TGTGCCAGCAGTGTTCCGGAGGCAGCCAAAAACATTCAGTACTTC. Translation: CASSVPEAAKNIQYF.

CDR3 amino acids: CSARDPGSNQPQHF. CDR3 coding DNA: TGCAGTGCTAGAGATCCGGGCAGCAATCAGCCCCAGCATTTT. The rearrangement uses TRBV20-1 and TRBJ1-5; D uncertain. Germline values: CDR1 DFQATT, CDR2 SNEGSKA (reference sequence). V lost 0 bases to trimming and J lost 1 base, with 7 bases between them. There are 14 residues in the CDR3.

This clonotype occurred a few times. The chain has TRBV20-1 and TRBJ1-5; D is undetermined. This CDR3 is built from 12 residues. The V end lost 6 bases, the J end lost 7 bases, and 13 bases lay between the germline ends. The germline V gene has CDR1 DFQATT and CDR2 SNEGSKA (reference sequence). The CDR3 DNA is TGCAGTGCCGGAGAGGGATCCCAGCCCCAGCATTTT. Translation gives CSAGEGSQPQHF.

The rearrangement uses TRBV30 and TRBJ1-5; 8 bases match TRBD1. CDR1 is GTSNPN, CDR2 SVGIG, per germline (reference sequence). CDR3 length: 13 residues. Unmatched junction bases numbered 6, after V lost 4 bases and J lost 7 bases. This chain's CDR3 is CAWNQGAGQPQHF. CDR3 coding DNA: TGTGCCTGGAATCAGGGGGCGGGGCAGCCCCAGCATTTT.

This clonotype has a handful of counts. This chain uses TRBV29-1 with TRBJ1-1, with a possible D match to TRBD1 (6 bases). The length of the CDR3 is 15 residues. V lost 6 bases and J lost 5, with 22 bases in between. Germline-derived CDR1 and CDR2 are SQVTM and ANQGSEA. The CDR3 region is CSVSMGVGGRTEAFF. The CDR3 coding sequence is TGCAGCGTATCGATGGGGGTGGGGGGGCGTACTGAAGCTTTCTTT.

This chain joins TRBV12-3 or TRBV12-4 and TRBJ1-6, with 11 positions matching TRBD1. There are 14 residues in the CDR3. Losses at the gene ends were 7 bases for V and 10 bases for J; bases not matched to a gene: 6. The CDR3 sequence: CASTLGDRGSPLHF. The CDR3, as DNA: TGTGCCAGCACCCTGGGGGACAGGGGGTCACCCCTCCACTTT.

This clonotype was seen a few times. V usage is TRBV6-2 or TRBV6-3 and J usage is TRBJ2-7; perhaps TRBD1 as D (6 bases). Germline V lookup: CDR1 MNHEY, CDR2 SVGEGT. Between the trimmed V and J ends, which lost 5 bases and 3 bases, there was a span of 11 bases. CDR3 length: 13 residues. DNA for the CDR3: TGTGCCAGCAGTCCGACAGGAAACTACGAGCAGTACTTC. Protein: CASSPTGNYEQYF.

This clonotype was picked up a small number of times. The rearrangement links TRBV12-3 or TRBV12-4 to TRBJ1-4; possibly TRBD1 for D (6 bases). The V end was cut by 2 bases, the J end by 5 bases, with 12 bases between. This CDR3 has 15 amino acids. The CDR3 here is CASSLSGTRNEKLFF. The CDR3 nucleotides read TGTGCCAGCAGTTTATCCGGGACACGGAATGAAAAACTGTTTTTT.

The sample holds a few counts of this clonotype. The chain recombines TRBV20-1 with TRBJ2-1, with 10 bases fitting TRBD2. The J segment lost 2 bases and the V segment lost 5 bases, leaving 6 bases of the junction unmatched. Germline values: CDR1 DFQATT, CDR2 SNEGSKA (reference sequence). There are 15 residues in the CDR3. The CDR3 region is CSAGRLAGTYNEQFF. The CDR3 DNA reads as TGCAGTGCTGGAAGACTAGCGGGTACCTACAATGAGCAGTTCTTC.

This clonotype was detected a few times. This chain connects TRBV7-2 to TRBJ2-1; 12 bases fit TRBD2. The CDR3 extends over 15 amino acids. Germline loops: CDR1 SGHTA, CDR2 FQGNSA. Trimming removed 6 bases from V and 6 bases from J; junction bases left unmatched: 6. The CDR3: CASSLGLAGSNEQFF. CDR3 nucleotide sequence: TGTGCCAGCAGTCTCGGACTAGCGGGAAGCAATGAGCAGTTCTTC.

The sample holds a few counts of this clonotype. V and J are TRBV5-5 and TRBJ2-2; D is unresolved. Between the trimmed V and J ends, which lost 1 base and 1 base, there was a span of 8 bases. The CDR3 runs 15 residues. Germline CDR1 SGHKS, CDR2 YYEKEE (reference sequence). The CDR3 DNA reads TGTGCCAGCAGCTTGTTCGCCAGGAACACCGGGGAGCTGTTTTTT. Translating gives CASSLFARNTGELFF.

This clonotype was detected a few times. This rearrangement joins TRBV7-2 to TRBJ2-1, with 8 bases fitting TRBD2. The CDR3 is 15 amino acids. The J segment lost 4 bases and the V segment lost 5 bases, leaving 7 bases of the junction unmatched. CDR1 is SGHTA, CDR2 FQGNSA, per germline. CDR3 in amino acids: CASSITSGPYNEQFF. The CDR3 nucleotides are TGTGCCAGCAGCATTACTAGCGGCCCTTACAATGAGCAGTTCTTC.

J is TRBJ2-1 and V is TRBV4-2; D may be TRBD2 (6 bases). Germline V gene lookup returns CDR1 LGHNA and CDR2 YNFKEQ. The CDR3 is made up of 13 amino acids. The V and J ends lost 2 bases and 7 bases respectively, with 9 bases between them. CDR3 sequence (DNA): TGTGCCAGCAGCCAAAGGACTACTAATGAGCAGTTCTTC. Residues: CASSQRTTNEQFF.

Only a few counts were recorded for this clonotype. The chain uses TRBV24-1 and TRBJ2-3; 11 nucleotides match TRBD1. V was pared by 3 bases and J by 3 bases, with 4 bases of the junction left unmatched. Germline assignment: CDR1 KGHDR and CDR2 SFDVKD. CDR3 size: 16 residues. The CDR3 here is CATSDPDRGQTDTQYF. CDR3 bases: TGTGCCACCAGTGATCCGGACAGGGGGCAGACAGATACGCAGTATTTT.

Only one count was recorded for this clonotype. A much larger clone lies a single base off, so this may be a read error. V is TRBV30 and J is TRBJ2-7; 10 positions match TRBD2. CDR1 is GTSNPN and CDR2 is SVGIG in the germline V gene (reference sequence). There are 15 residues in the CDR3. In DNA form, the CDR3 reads TGTACCTGGAGTGTATCTAGCGGGGGACCCTACGAGCAGTACTTC. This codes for CTWSVSSGGPYEQYF.

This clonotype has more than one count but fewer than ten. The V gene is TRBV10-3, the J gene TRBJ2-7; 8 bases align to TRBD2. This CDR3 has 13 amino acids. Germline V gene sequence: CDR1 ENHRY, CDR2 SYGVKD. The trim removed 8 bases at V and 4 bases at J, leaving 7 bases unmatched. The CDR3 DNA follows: TGTGCCATCGGCCAGCGGGAGCGATACGAGCAGTACTTC. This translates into CAIGQRERYEQYF.

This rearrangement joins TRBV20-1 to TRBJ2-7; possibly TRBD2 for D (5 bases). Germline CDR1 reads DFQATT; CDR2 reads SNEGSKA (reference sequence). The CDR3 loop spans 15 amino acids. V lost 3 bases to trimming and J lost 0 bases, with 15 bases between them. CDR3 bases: TGCAGTGCTAGGCTCTTTACTAGAGGCTCCTACGAGCAGTACTTC. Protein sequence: CSARLFTRGSYEQYF.

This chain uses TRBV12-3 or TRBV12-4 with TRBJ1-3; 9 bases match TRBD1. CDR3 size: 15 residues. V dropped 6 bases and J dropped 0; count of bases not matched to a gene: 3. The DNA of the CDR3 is TGTGCCAGCAGGGTGACAGGGGGCTCTGGAAACACCATATATTTT. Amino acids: CASRVTGGSGNTIYF.

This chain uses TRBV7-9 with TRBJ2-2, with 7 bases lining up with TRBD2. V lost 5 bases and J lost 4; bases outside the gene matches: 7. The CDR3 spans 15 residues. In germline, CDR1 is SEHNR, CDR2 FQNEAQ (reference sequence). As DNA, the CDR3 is TGTGCCAGCAGCCCCCTAGCGGTTCCCACCGGGGAGCTGTTTTTT. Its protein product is CASSPLAVPTGELFF.

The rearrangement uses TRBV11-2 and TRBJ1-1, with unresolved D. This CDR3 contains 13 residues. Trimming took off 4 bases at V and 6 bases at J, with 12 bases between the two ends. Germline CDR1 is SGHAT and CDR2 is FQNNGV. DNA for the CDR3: TGTGCCAGCAGCTCACTGGGGAGGCCTGAAGCTTTCTTT. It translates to CASSSLGRPEAFF.

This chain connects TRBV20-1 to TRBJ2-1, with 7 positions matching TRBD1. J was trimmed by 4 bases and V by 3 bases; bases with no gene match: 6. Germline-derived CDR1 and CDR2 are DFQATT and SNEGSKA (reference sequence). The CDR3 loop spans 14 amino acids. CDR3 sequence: CSASKTGLYNEQFF. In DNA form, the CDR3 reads TGCAGTGCTAGCAAGACAGGGCTTTACAATGAGCAGTTCTTC.

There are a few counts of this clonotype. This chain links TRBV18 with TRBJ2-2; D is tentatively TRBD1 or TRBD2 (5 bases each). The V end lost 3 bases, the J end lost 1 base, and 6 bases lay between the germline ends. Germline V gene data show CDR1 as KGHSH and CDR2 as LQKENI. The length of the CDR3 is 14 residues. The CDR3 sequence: CASSPGRNTGELFF. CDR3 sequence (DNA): TGTGCCAGCTCACCGGGACGGAACACCGGGGAGCTGTTTTTT.

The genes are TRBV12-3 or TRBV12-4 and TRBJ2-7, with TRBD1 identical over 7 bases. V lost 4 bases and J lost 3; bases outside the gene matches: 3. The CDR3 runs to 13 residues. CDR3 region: CASSWGTDYEQYV. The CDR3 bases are TGTGCCAGCAGTTGGGGGACAGACTACGAGCAGTACGTC.

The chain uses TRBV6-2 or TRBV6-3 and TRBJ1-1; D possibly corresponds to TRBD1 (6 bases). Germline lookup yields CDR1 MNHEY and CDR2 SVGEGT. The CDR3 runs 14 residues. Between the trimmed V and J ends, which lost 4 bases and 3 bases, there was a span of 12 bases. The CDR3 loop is CASSLIGGDTEAFF. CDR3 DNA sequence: TGTGCCAGCAGTTTGATAGGGGGGGACACTGAAGCTTTCTTT.

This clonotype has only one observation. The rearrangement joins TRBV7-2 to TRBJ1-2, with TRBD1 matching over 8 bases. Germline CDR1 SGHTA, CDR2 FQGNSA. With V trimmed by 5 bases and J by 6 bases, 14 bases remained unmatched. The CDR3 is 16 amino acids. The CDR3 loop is CASSPTRTDRAHGYTF. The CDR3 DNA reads TGTGCCAGCAGCCCCACTAGGACGGACAGGGCTCATGGCTACACCTTC.

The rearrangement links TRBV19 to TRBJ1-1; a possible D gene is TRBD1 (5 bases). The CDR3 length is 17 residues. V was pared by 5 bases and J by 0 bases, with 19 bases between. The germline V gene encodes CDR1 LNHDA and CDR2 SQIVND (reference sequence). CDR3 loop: CASSFGVVGGLNTEAFF. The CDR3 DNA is TGTGCCAGTAGTTTCGGAGTTGTTGGGGGTTTGAACACTGAAGCTTTCTTT. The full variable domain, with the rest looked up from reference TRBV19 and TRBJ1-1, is DGGITQSPKYLFRKEGQNVTLSCEQNLNHDAMYWYRQDPGQGLRLIYYSQIVNDFQKGDIAEGYSVSREKKESFPLTVTSAQKNPTAFYLCASSFGVVGGLNTEAFFGQGTRLTVV.

CDR3 amino acids: CASGTGLYEQYF. The CDR3 DNA is TGTGCCAGCGGGACAGGGCTCTACGAGCAGTACTTC. The chain has TRBV27 and TRBJ2-7; 9 nucleotides agree with TRBD1. Looked up from germline, CDR1 is MNHEY and CDR2 is SMNVEV (reference sequence). The CDR3 totals 12 residues. J gave up 3 bases and V 8 bases, and 2 bases lay outside the gene matches.

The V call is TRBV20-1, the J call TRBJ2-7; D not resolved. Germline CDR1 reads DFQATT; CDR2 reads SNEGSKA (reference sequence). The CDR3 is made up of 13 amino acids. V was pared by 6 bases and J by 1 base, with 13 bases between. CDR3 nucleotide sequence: TGCAGTGCAAAACTCGGACCTTCCTACGAGCAGTACTTC. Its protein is CSAKLGPSYEQYF.